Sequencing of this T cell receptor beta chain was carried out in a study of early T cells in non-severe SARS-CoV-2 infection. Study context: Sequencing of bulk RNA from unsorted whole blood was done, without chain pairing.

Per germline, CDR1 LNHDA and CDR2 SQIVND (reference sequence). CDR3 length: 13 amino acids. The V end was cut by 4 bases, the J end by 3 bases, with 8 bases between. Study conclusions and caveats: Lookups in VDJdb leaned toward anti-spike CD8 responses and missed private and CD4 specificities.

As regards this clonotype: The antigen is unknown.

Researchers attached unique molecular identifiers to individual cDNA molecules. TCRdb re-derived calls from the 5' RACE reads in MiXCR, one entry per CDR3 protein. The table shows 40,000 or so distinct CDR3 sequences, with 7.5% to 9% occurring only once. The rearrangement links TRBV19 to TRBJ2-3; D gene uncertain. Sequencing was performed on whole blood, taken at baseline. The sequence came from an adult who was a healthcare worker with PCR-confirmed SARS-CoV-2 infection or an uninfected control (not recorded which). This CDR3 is CASSRTWTDTQYF. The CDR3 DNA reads TGTGCCAGTAGTAGAACATGGACAGATACGCAGTATTTT.